Sequencing of this T cell receptor (beta chain) was carried out in a study of OX40 agonist ivuxolimab in advanced cancers. Study-wide context: At 0.01 to 10 mg/kg, ivuxolimab was administered intravenously to patients every 2 weeks. Head and neck, renal cell, melanoma or hepatocellular carcinoma were the cancers that dose-escalation patients had.

Germline CDR1 MNHEY, CDR2 SVGAGI. Trimming took 8 bases from V and 3 from J; bases not matched to a gene: 1. The CDR3 has 11 amino acids. Here immunoSEQ multiplex PCR was the method, and the copy in TCRdb shows in-frame clones only, minus some. The sample records about 90,000 clones, roughly 90% being singletons. This clone was recorded only once. The receptor was derived from an adult with an advanced solid tumor such as melanoma, head and neck, liver or kidney cancer. The chain is built from TRBV6-5 and TRBJ2-7, with TRBD1 identical over 7 bases. The sample was CD4+ or CD8+ T cells sorted from blood, taken in a trial of the OX40 agonist ivuxolimab. The CDR3 loop reads CASHRGYEQYF. The CDR3 DNA is TGTGCCAGCCACAGGGGCTACGAGCAGTACTTC.